The 28 T cell receptor delta chains below come from one sample, sequenced in a study of Vδ1+ human thymocytes. Whole-study findings and limits: Thymic TRG and TRD repertoires appeared highly polyclonal.

Extracted RNA was reverse transcribed into cDNA. Pooled V-gene forward primers with one constant-region reverse primer generated the CDR3 amplicons by multiplex PCR. TCRdb processed the multiplex PCR reads again with the CATT caller. The sample holds approximately 25,000 delta-chain clones, about 31% seen once. Their cognate antigens are unknown. The sequenced material came from Vdelta1+ gamma-delta thymocytes from the thymus. As to subset: FACS-sorted CD3+ TCRalphabeta- TCRVdelta1+ TCRVdelta2- thymocytes. These receptors all come from a boy in the first two years of life who had congenital heart surgery.

The chain is built from TRDV1 and TRDJ1, with 11 bases fitting TRDD3. The germline gives CDR1 TSWWSYY, CDR2 QGS. This CDR3 comprises 19 residues. Trimming at V came to 4 bases and at J to 3 bases, leaving 16 bases not matched to a gene. The CDR3 reads CALGGILPYWGINSDKLIF. As DNA, the CDR3 is TGTGCTCTTGGGGGGATACTTCCGTACTGGGGGATAAATTCCGATAAACTCATCTTT.

This clone turned up a few times. Additional DNA sequences in this sample encode the identical CDR3. V gene TRDV1 combines with J gene TRDJ1, with 9 positions matching TRDD3. The ends lost 2 bases at V and 0 bases at J; junction bases unmatched: 13. Per germline, CDR1 TSWWSYY and CDR2 QGS. The CDR3 has 19 amino acids. The CDR3: CALGELKGDTGGYTDKLIF. The CDR3 nucleotides are TGTGCTCTTGGGGAATTAAAGGGGGATACCGGAGGGTACACCGATAAACTCATCTTT.

Only a few counts were recorded for this clone. The J gene is TRDJ1, the V gene TRDV1; D gene uncertain. Germline CDR1 is TSWWSYY and CDR2 is QGS. There are 12 residues in the CDR3. V was pared by 1 base and J by 1 base, with 1 base between. This chain's CDR3 is CALGEPTDKLIF. The CDR3 coding sequence is TGTGCTCTTGGGGAACCCACCGATAAACTCATCTTT.

This clone was observed a handful of times. This chain uses TRDV1 with TRDJ1; tentative D call: TRDD3 (5 bases). The germline gives CDR1 TSWWSYY, CDR2 QGS. V gave up 7 bases and J gave up 5 bases, with 14 bases separating them. The CDR3 is made up of 13 amino acids. The CDR3 bases are TGTGCTCTTGTAAGGGGAGTCTCGGATAAACTCATCTTT. Its translation is CALVRGVSDKLIF.

Worth noting for this clone: This may come from a read error, since a much larger clone is one base off. The sample holds other DNA sequences that translate to the same CDR3. V is TRDV1 and J is TRDJ1, with D possibly TRDD2 on 6 matching bases. The CDR3 runs to 18 residues. The V gene's germline CDR1 is TSWWSYY and CDR2 QGS. Trimming took 1 base from V and 0 from J, leaving 18 bases between them. The CDR3 loop is CALGERLPPNPHTDKLIF. CDR3 nucleotide sequence: TGTGCTCTTGGGGAACGTCTTCCTCCCAATCCACACACCGATAAACTCATCTTT.

This clone was observed a handful of times. This sample includes further DNA sequences coding for the same CDR3. The chain carries TRDV1 and TRDJ1; 7 positions match TRDD3. This CDR3 has 24 residues. V lost 0 bases, J lost 0 bases, and 28 bases stayed unmatched. The germline V gene has CDR1 TSWWSYY and CDR2 QGS. The CDR3, as DNA: TGTGCTCTTGGGGAACTAGACTGGGAGCCCTCTCGACTCCGGTACTGGGGATACACCGATAAACTCATCTTT. Encoded protein: CALGELDWEPSRLRYWGYTDKLIF.

The rearrangement links TRDV2 to TRDJ1, with D uncertain. CDR3 length: 16 residues. V was cut by 5 bases and J by 0 bases, with 18 bases left in between. Looked up from germline, CDR1 is GEAIGNYY and CDR2 is EKD. The chain's CDR3 is CACVSGPSSYTDKLIF. The CDR3 DNA reads TGTGCCTGTGTCTCGGGGCCCTCCTCGTACACCGATAAACTCATCTTT.

In its sample, this clone was seen a few times. The chain couples TRDV1 to TRDJ1; D is possibly TRDD2 (9 bases). Trimming stripped 5 bases from V and 0 bases from J, with 46 bases between. CDR1 TSWWSYY and CDR2 QGS come from the germline V gene. This CDR3 comprises 26 residues. CDR3 DNA sequence: TGTGCTCTTGGGACCCCCGGCCTTCCTACGCATACCTACCCCACTGGGGGCTCCGCCAACACCGATAAACTCATCTTT. Encoded protein: CALGTPGLPTHTYPTGGSANTDKLIF.

The chain carries TRDV1 and TRDJ1; 12 bases match TRDD3. The CDR3 is 22 amino acids. CDR1 and CDR2 (germline): TSWWSYY, QGS. Losses at the gene ends were 4 bases for V and 2 bases for J; bases not matched to a gene: 23. Written as DNA, the CDR3 is TGTGCTCTTGGGGTGAGAAGCCCCCTACTGGGGGATACATACACCCAGACCGATAAACTCATCTTT. This translates into CALGVRSPLLGDTYTQTDKLIF.

This clone has more than one count but fewer than ten. The V and J genes are TRDV1 and TRDJ1, with 9 bases aligning to TRDD3. The length of the CDR3 is 17 residues. CDR1 TSWWSYY and CDR2 QGS come from the germline V gene. The V and J ends lost 5 bases and 9 bases, in that order; junction bases with no gene match: 19. The CDR3 region is CALGKRPTGIRGGELIF. The CDR3 DNA sequence: TGTGCTCTTGGGAAAAGGCCTACGGGGATACGCGGAGGAGAACTCATCTTT.

This chain links TRDV1 with TRDJ1; 9 positions agree with TRDD3. In germline, CDR1 is TSWWSYY, CDR2 QGS. The CDR3 runs 23 residues. The V segment lost 6 bases and the J segment 2 bases; nucleotides outside the gene matches: 31. Here the CDR3 reads CALGPPKGPTLGDGSRRTDKLIF. CDR3 nucleotides: TGTGCTCTTGGTCCCCCTAAGGGCCCTACCCTGGGGGATGGGTCACGTAGAACCGATAAACTCATCTTT.

This clone was counted a few times. The chain combines TRDV1 with TRDJ1; TRDD2 might be the D (6 bases). CDR3 length: 22 amino acids. Trimming took 1 base from V and 1 from J, leaving 31 bases between them. The V gene's germline CDR1 is TSWWSYY and CDR2 QGS. DNA for the CDR3: TGTGCTCTTGGGGAACAGGCCTACCCATTTCTCCTAAGGTTCCTAGGCACCGATAAACTCATCTTT. This encodes CALGEQAYPFLLRFLGTDKLIF.

Concerning this clone itself: Different DNA sequences within this sample yield the same CDR3. V usage is TRDV1 and J usage is TRDJ1; TRDD3 matches 7 bases. The germline V gene has CDR1 TSWWSYY and CDR2 QGS. This CDR3 spans 17 amino acids. The J segment lost 5 bases and the V segment lost 2 bases, leaving 14 bases of the junction unmatched. The CDR3 protein is CALGEFASLVLGDKLIF. In DNA, the CDR3 is TGTGCTCTTGGGGAATTCGCTTCCCTCGTACTGGGGGATAAACTCATCTTT.

This clone came up a few times. The V call is TRDV1, the J call TRDJ1; 9 bases align to TRDD2. The germline gives CDR1 TSWWSYY, CDR2 QGS. V lost 4 bases and J lost 3; bases outside the gene matches: 15. The CDR3 is 18 residues long. The CDR3 region is CALGGIKRPSYAADKLIF. The DNA of the CDR3 is TGTGCTCTTGGGGGAATTAAAAGGCCTTCCTACGCCGCCGATAAACTCATCTTT.

On this clone: A much larger clone differs from this one at a single base, so this may be a read error. J is TRDJ1 and V is TRDV1, with TRDD3 as a possible D gene (6 bases). The CDR3 sequence is 18 residues long. Looked up from germline, CDR1 is TSWWSYY and CDR2 is QGS. Trimming shortened V by 5 bases and J by 0 bases, and 22 bases separated the two germline ends. DNA for the CDR3: TGTGCTCTTGGGATACATCCCCGTACTGGGAGATACACCGATAAACTCATCTTT. Encoded protein: CALGIHPRTGRYTDKLIF.

In its sample, this clone was seen many times. V gene TRDV1 combines with J gene TRDJ1; 12 bases fit TRDD3. The CDR3 is made up of 21 amino acids. V trimming: 3 bases; J trimming: 0 bases; junction bases outside the gene matches: 17. Germline V CDR1 and CDR2: TSWWSYY, QGS. The DNA for the CDR3 is TGTGCTCTTGGGGACGCCTTACCCCCAATACTGGGGGATACCGACACCGATAAACTCATCTTT. It specifies CALGDALPPILGDTDTDKLIF.

The chain carries TRDV1 and TRDJ1; 10 nucleotides align to TRDD3. This CDR3 is built from 23 residues. The J segment lost 0 bases and the V segment lost 1 base, leaving 23 bases of the junction unmatched. Germline V lookup: CDR1 TSWWSYY, CDR2 QGS. CDR3 nucleotide sequence: TGTGCTCTTGGGGAACCTAGATCCTACTTGGTGGGGGATACAGGTAGCTACACCGATAAACTCATCTTT. This codes for CALGEPRSYLVGDTGSYTDKLIF.

This clone is labeled medium-sized. The same CDR3 can be traced to other DNA sequences in this sample. The V and J genes are TRDV1 and TRDJ1; weak D call: TRDD3 (5 bases). V was trimmed by 0 bases and J by 0 bases, leaving 8 bases between them. Per the germline V gene, CDR1 is TSWWSYY and CDR2 is QGS. This CDR3 is built from 15 residues. CDR3 residues: CALGELGSYTDKLIF. CDR3 nucleotides: TGTGCTCTTGGGGAACTGGGGAGTTACACCGATAAACTCATCTTT.

The rearrangement joins TRDV1 to TRDJ1; D may be TRDD2 or TRDD3 (7 bases each). The ends were cut back, 4 bases at V and 0 bases at J, with 36 bases in the middle. The CDR3 contains 23 residues. Germline lookup yields CDR1 TSWWSYY and CDR2 QGS. CDR3 in DNA: TGTGCTCTTGGGGGTACCCTTCCCATTTCCTACTGGGGACCCCACATGTACACCGATAAACTCATCTTT. Encoded protein: CALGGTLPISYWGPHMYTDKLIF.

With regard to this clone: One base separates it from a far larger clone, so it is likely a read error. The chain carries TRDV2 and TRDJ2; 8 bases agree with TRDD3. Unmatched junction bases numbered 9, after V lost 2 bases and J lost 8 bases. The germline V gene has CDR1 GEAIGNYY and CDR2 EKD. This CDR3 is built from 15 residues. CDR3 in DNA: TGTGCCTGTGACAAGGTATGGGGGATGGGGGCACAACTCTTCTTT. It codes for CACDKVWGMGAQLFF.

This chain links TRDV1 with TRDJ1; maybe TRDD2 (6 bases). The CDR3 consists of 17 residues. Between the trimmed V and J ends, which lost 6 bases and 0 bases, there was a span of 20 bases. The V gene's germline CDR1 is TSWWSYY and CDR2 QGS. The CDR3 sequence: CALGTGVPKGNTDKLIF. CDR3 bases: TGTGCTCTTGGCACAGGGGTTCCTAAGGGGAACACCGATAAACTCATCTTT.

This chain uses TRDV1 with TRDJ1; D unclear. The germline V gene has CDR1 TSWWSYY and CDR2 QGS. Trimming cost V 4 bases and J 0 bases, with 15 bases left between them. The CDR3 totals 16 residues. CDR3 DNA sequence: TGTGCTCTTGGGGCCCAATCCGGTGGCCACACCGATAAACTCATCTTT. It translates to CALGAQSGGHTDKLIF.

The V and J genes are TRDV1 and TRDJ1, with 7 bases aligning to TRDD3. The germline gives CDR1 TSWWSYY, CDR2 QGS. This CDR3 contains 15 residues. V gave up 0 bases and J gave up 4 bases; unmatched junction bases: 5. CDR3 coding DNA: TGTGCTCTTGGGGAACTAGTTGGGGGACACGATAAACTCATCTTT. This gives the protein CALGELVGGHDKLIF.

The chain combines TRDV1 with TRDJ1; the match to TRDD3 covers 9 bases. Germline V gene lookup returns CDR1 TSWWSYY and CDR2 QGS. V shed 0 bases and J 0 bases; nucleotides not matched to a gene: 11. The CDR3 contains 19 residues. DNA for the CDR3: TGTGCTCTTGGGGAACTAAGGATGTACTGGGGGACCAACACCGATAAACTCATCTTT. This gives the protein CALGELRMYWGTNTDKLIF.

Comments on this clone: This sequence may be a read error, since a much larger clone differs from it by one base. The V and J genes are TRDV1 and TRDJ1, with TRDD3 identical over 7 bases. The CDR3 has 21 residues. Germline V gene lookup returns CDR1 TSWWSYY and CDR2 QGS. V lost 5 bases and J lost 4; bases outside the gene matches: 28. CDR3 bases: TGTGCTCTTGGGACGGAGGGGCCGCCTGGGTCCTTTCTGGGGGCCATCGATAAACTCATCTTT. Translation gives CALGTEGPPGSFLGAIDKLIF.

This clone turned up a few times. V usage is TRDV1 and J usage is TRDJ1; D perhaps matches TRDD2 (5 bases). Germline CDR1 reads TSWWSYY; CDR2 reads QGS. V lost 3 bases to trimming and J lost 7 bases, with 27 bases between them. This CDR3 has 18 amino acids. The CDR3 region is CALGDPALPEHSAGKLIF. The CDR3, as DNA: TGTGCTCTTGGGGACCCCGCCCTACCGGAACATTCTGCGGGTAAACTCATCTTT.

By share, this clone counts as medium-sized. This sample includes further DNA sequences coding for the same CDR3. V usage is TRDV1 and J usage is TRDJ1; D uncertain. V shed 6 bases and J shed 0 bases, with 8 bases lying between them. Germline lookup yields CDR1 TSWWSYY and CDR2 QGS. The CDR3 has 13 residues. DNA for the CDR3: TGTGCTCTTGGCCTATTGTACACCGATAAACTCATCTTT. This encodes CALGLLYTDKLIF.

V and J are TRDV1 and TRDJ1, with D perhaps TRDD3 (5 bases). Germline V lookup: CDR1 TSWWSYY, CDR2 QGS. Between the trimmed V and J ends, which lost 0 bases and 3 bases, there was a span of 20 bases. This CDR3 has 18 residues. The CDR3 here is CALGELSAGTGGSDKLIF. The CDR3 nucleotides read TGTGCTCTTGGGGAACTTTCGGCGGGCACAGGGGGCTCCGATAAACTCATCTTT.